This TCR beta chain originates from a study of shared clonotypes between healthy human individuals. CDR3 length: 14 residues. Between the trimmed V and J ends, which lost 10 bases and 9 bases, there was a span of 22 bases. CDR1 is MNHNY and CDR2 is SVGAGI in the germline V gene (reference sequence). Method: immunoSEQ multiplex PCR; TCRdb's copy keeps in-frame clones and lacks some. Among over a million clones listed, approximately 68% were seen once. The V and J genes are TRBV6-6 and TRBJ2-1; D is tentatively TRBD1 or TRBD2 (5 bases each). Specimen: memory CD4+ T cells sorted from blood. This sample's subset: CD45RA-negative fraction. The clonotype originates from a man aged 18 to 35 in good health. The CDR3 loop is CATLPSRVKSEQFF. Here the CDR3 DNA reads TGTGCCACCCTTCCTAGCAGGGTTAAGAGTGAGCAGTTCTTC.